These T cell receptor beta chains were read from a single sample in a study of blood T cell repertoires in COVID-19. Only in-frame clones appear in the TCRdb table, and some are missing; sequencing was by immunoSEQ multiplex PCR. This sample yields some 100,000 clones, of which approximately 85% are seen a single time; more than 5.5% belongs to the top ten. The specimen was peripheral blood. These receptor sequences come from a woman aged 55-69 years with acute or convalescent COVID-19. Both conserved end residues are part of each CDR3. A D gene is named only where the DNA matches it firmly. Clone size appears in some rows only: once, few, many, or a class for an expanded clone.

>.|TRBV28|.|TRBJ2-1
CASSLGGRANYNEQFF
TGTGCCAGCAGTTTAGGCGGGCGGGCCAACTACAATGAGCAGTTCTTC
>.|TRBV5-1|.|TRBJ1-4
CASSLQGNEKLFF
TGCGCCAGCAGCTTGCAGGGGAATGAAAAACTGTTTTTT
>.|TRBV7-8|.|TRBJ2-2
CASSLAMGPNTGELFF
TGTGCCAGCAGCTTAGCAATGGGGCCGAACACCGGGGAGCTGTTTTTT
>.|TRBV6-2/TRBV6-3|.|TRBJ1-2
CASSPEVNYGYTF
TGTGCCAGCAGTCCCGAGGTGAACTATGGCTACACCTTC
>once|TRBV20-1|.|TRBJ2-5
CSASPLEGETQYF
TGCAGTGCTAGTCCTCTAGAGGGAGAGACCCAGTACTTC
>.|TRBV5-3|.|TRBJ2-4
CARSFCPGVRDIQYF
TGTGCCAGAAGCTTTTGTCCAGGGGTTAGGGACATTCAGTACTTC
>.|TRBV6-5|.|TRBJ1-3
CASSYFRGSAGNTIYF
TGTGCCAGCAGTTACTTCAGGGGTTCGGCTGGAAACACCATATATTTT
>once|TRBV11-2|TRBD1|TRBJ1-1
CASSPRDSEWDTEAFF
TGTGCCAGCAGCCCACGGGACAGCGAGTGGGACACTGAAGCTTTCTTT
>.|TRBV3-1/TRBV3-2|.|TRBJ2-4
CASSQSYRQNIQYF
TGTGCCAGCAGCCAAAGCTACAGGCAGAACATTCAGTACTTC
>.|TRBV7-9|.|TRBJ1-4
CASSSGLANEKLFF
TGTGCCAGCAGCTCAGGGTTAGCTAATGAAAAACTGTTTTTT
>.|TRBV3-1/TRBV3-2|.|TRBJ2-3
CASSQDVHPGTDTQYF
TGTGCCAGCAGCCAAGACGTGCATCCAGGCACAGATACGCAGTATTTT
>.|TRBV5-4|.|TRBJ1-4
CASSRGGGLTNEKLFF
TGTGCCAGCAGCCGCGGGGGTGGGCTTACTAATGAAAAACTGTTTTTT
>.|TRBV11-2|.|TRBJ2-5
CASSLDQKTQYF
TGTGCCAGCAGCTTAGATCAGAAGACCCAGTACTTC
>.|TRBV28|TRBD1|TRBJ2-7
CASSPGQGGEQYF
TGTGCCAGCAGCCCGGGACAGGGCGGCGAGCAGTACTTC
>.|TRBV3-1/TRBV3-2|TRBD1|TRBJ1-1
CASSQSGTGGVRAFF
TGTGCCAGCAGCCAATCGGGGACAGGGGGAGTTCGAGCTTTCTTT
>.|TRBV5-4|TRBD1|TRBJ1-6
CASSSGTGFRSPLHF
TGTGCCAGCAGCTCCGGGACAGGGTTTCGTTCACCCCTCCACTTT
>.|TRBV11-2|.|TRBJ1-4
CASSLVAEKLFF
TGTGCCAGCAGCTTAGTGGCTGAAAAACTGTTTTTT
>.|TRBV25-1|TRBD2|TRBJ2-5
CASTHTSGRSFQYF
TGTGCCAGCACCCACACTAGCGGGAGGTCCTTTCAGTACTTC
>.|TRBV19|TRBD1|TRBJ1-2
CASSFSGQGVGYTF
TGTGCCAGTAGTTTCTCAGGACAGGGGGTAGGCTACACCTTC
>.|TRBV18|.|TRBJ2-7
CASSPDQGRYEQYF
TGTGCCAGCTCACCAGATCAGGGGCGCTACGAGCAGTACTTC
>.|TRBV28|TRBD2|TRBJ2-7
CASSLNLAGPLRKYEQYF
TGTGCCAGCAGTTTAAATCTAGCGGGGCCGCTTAGGAAGTACGAGCAGTACTTC
>.|TRBV12-3/TRBV12-4|.|TRBJ2-3
CASSFSVTDTQYF
TGTGCCAGCAGTTTTTCGGTTACAGATACGCAGTATTTT
>.|TRBV5-1|TRBD2|TRBJ2-1
CASSFLRDYRKFF
TGCGCCAGCAGCTTTCTCCGGGACTACCGGAAATTCTTC
>.|TRBV10-1|.|TRBJ2-3
CASSALAGLNTDTQYF
TGCGCCAGCAGTGCACTAGCCGGATTGAACACAGATACGCAGTATTTT
>.|TRBV2|TRBD1|TRBJ2-1
CASSGDRASYNEQFF
TGTGCCAGCAGTGGAGACAGGGCCTCCTACAATGAGCAGTTCTTC
>few|TRBV21-1|.|TRBJ2-1
CASSKLWTSGRHNEQFF
TGTGCCAGCAGCAAACTTTGGACTAGCGGGAGGCACAATGAGCAGTTCTTC
>.|TRBV28|TRBD1|TRBJ1-2
CASSTGGLGYTF
TGTGCCAGCAGTACAGGGGGCCTTGGCTACACCTTC
>.|TRBV28|TRBD1|TRBJ1-3
CASSSGTGGYGNTIYF
TGTGCCAGCAGTTCTGGGACAGGGGGCTATGGAAACACCATATATTTT
>.|TRBV28|.|TRBJ1-2
CASTGGSNYGYTF
TGTGCCAGCACGGGGGGCAGTAACTATGGCTACACCTTC
>.|TRBV2|.|TRBJ2-5
CASRGSGTIRETQYF
TGTGCCAGCAGGGGTTCGGGGACAATCAGAGAGACCCAGTACTTC
>once|TRBV5-5|TRBD1|TRBJ1-1
CASSPGQGWNTEAFF
TGTGCCAGCAGCCCCGGACAGGGTTGGAACACTGAAGCTTTCTTT
>.|TRBV30|.|TRBJ1-3
CAWSERGSGNTIYF
TGTGCCTGGAGTGAAAGGGGGTCTGGAAACACCATATATTTT
>.|TRBV9|TRBD2|TRBJ2-5
CASSFRGRAGETQYF
TGTGCCAGCAGCTTTCGCGGGAGGGCAGGGGAGACCCAGTACTTC
>.|TRBV25-1|TRBD1|TRBJ1-2
CASRRDRAAGYTF
TGTGCCAGCAGGAGGGACAGGGCGGCCGGCTACACCTTC
>.|TRBV15|TRBD1|TRBJ2-1
CATSRDGTGRLSQFF
TGTGCCACCAGCAGAGACGGGACAGGGCGACTTTCCCAGTTCTTC
>.|TRBV7-2|TRBD2|TRBJ2-2
CASSLTGLAGFTGELFF
TGTGCCAGCAGCTTAACGGGACTAGCGGGATTCACCGGGGAGCTGTTTTTT
>.|TRBV9|TRBD1|TRBJ2-2
CASSPHGQGVTGELFF
TGTGCCAGCAGCCCCCACGGCCAGGGGGTCACCGGGGAGCTGTTTTTT
>once|TRBV6-5|TRBD1|TRBJ1-3
CASNPGQGGNTIYF
TGTGCCAGCAACCCGGGACAGGGAGGAAACACCATATATTTT
>.|TRBV18|TRBD1|TRBJ1-2
CASSSTGNVKGYTF
TGTGCCAGCTCATCGACAGGGAATGTGAAAGGCTACACCTTC
>.|TRBV28|TRBD2|TRBJ2-1
CASSFGGGGPRYNEQFF
TGTGCCAGCAGTTTTGGCGGGGGTGGTCCGAGGTACAATGAGCAGTTCTTC
>.|TRBV27|TRBD1|TRBJ1-2
CASSWDRGLKGYTF
TGTGCCAGCAGCTGGGACAGGGGGCTGAAAGGCTACACCTTC